The T cell receptor (beta chain) under discussion was sequenced for a study of brain T cells in children with intractable seizures. This clone was picked up a small number of times. Its antigen is not known. Surgery cases with the highest brain T cell transcript signatures were chosen for sequencing. The CDR3 is 14 residues long. Germline CDR1 SGHRS, CDR2 YFSETQ. Trimming stripped 7 bases from V and 2 bases from J, with 16 bases between. Overall study results and limits: Pre-surgery blood may have been undersampled, hiding some clones.

Here immunoSEQ multiplex PCR was the method, and the copy in TCRdb shows in-frame clones only, minus some. Among tens of thousands of clones, around 90% were seen once, and the ten largest hold about 6%. The clonotype comes from a girl aged 2-9 years with tuberous sclerosis and intractable seizures. The material was peripheral blood, obtained at surgery. V gene TRBV5-1 combines with J gene TRBJ2-7, with D possibly being TRBD1 (6 bases). The CDR3 coding sequence is TGCGCCAGCCGAACAGGGACCGTCCCCTACGAGCAGTACTTC. The encoded protein is CASRTGTVPYEQYF.